The TCR beta chain under discussion was sequenced for a study of T cells after yellow fever vaccination. Study findings and constraints: Relatively few clonotypes were ones that appeared in both CD4 and CD8 compartments. Post-booster repertoires contained most primary-vaccination clones again (96% CD4, about 88% CD8).

5'RACE template switching produced TCR cDNA carrying a universal primer site and UMIs. TCRdb reprocessed the 5' RACE reads via MiXCR and lists one record per CDR3 protein. Among around 590,000 distinct CDR3 sequences, around 12% were seen once, and the ten largest hold just under 15%. Many counts were recorded for this clonotype. Its specificity is unknown. The receptor's source is a man aged 25 to 40 who received the YFV17D yellow fever vaccine. This sample comprised PBMCs, obtained on the day of the yellow fever booster vaccination.

CDR3 protein: CASSSYYNEQFF. The CDR3 region has the DNA TGTGCCAGCAGTTCCTACTACAATGAGCAGTTCTTC. The chain recombines TRBV27 with TRBJ2-1; D gene uncertain. This CDR3 region has 12 residues. The V gene's germline CDR1 is MNHEY and CDR2 SMNVEV (reference sequence). Trimming stripped 4 bases from V and 3 bases from J, with 4 bases between.